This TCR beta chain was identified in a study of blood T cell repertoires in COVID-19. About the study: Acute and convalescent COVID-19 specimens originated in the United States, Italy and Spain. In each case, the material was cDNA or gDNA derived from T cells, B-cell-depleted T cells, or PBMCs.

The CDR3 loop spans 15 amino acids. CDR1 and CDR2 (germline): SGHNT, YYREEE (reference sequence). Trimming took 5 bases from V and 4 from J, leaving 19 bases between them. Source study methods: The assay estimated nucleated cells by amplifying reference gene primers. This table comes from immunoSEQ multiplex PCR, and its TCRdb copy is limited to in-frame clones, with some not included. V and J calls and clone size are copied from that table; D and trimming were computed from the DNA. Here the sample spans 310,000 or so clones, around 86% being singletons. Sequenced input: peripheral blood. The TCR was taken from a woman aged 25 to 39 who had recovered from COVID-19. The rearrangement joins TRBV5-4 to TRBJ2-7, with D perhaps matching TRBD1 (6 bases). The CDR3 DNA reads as TGTGCCAGCAGTTGGGGGTCGGGACACTTGTACGAGCAGTACTTC. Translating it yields CASSWGSGHLYEQYF.